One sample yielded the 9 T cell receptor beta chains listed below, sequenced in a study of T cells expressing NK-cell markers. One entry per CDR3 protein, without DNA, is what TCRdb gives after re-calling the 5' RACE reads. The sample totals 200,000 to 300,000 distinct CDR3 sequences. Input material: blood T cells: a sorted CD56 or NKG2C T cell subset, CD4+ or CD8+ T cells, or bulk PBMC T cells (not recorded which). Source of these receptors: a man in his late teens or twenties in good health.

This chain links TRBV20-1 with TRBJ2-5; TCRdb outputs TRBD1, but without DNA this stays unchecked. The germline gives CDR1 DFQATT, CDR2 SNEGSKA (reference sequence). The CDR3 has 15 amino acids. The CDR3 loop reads CSARDGNAGAETQYF.

The CDR3: CASSQDWGGTSDTQYF. V is TRBV4-2 and J is TRBJ2-3; TCRdb selects TRBD1, and the lack of DNA leaves this call unchecked. CDR1 and CDR2 from the germline V gene are LGHNA and YNFKEQ. This CDR3 is built from 16 residues.

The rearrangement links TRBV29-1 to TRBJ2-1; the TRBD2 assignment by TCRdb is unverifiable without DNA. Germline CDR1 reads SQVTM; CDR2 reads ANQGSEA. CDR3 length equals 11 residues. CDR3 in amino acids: CSVDYGGEQFF.

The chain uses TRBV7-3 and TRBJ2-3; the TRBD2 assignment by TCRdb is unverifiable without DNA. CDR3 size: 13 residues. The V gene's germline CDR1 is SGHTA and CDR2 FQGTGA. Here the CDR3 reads CASAGGNTDTQYF.

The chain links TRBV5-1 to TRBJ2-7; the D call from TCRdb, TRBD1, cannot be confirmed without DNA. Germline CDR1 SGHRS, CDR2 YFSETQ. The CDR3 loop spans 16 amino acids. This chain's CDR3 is CASSKHWDRSVYEQYF.

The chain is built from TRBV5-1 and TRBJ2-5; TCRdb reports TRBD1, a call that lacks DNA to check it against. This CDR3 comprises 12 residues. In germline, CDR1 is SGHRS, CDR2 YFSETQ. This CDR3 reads CASHQGGETQYF. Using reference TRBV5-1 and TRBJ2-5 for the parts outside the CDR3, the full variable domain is KAGVTQTPRYLIKTRGQQVTLSCSPISGHRSVSWYQQTPGQGLQFLFEYFSETQRNKGNFPGRFSGRQFSNSRSEMNVSTLELGDSALYLCASHQGGETQYFGPGTRLLVL.

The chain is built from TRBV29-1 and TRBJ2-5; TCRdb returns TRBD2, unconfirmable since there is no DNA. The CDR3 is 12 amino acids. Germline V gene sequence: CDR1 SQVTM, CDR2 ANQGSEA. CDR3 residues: CSVETGRVTQYF.

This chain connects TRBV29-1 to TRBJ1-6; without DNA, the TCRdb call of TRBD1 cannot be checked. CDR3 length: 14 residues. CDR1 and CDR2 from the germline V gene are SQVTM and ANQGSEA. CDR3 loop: CSVSGGDYNSPLHF.

CDR3 region: CASRFPPGPSTDTQYF. The rearrangement uses TRBV12-2 and TRBJ2-3; TCRdb's D call of TRBD1 is untestable without DNA. TRBV12-2 constitutes a pseudogene. CDR3 length equals 16 residues.